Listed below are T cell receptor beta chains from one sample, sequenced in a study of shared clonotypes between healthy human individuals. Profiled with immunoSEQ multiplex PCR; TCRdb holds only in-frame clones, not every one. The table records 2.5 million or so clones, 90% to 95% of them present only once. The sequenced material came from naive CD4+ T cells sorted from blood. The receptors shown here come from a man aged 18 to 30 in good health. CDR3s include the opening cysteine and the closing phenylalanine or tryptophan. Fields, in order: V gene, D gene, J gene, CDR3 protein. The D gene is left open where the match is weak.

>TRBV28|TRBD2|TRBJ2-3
CASSALLAGGLYTQYF
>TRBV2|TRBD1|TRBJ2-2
CASEGGQGTSGELFF
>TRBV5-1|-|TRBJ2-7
CASSLAGPSYEQYF
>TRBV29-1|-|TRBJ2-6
CSVIGRISGANVLTF
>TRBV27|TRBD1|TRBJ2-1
CASSLPGQAYNEQFF
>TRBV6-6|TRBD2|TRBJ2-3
CASSYSAGDTDTQYF
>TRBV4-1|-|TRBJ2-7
CASSQGRSGSYYEQYF
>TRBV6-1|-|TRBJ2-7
CASSEKRPGRLGGYEQYF
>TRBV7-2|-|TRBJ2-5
CASSLGAAGGQETQYF
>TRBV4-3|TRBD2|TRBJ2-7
CASMQRGYEQYF
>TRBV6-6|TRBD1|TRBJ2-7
CASSYPGQGVGEQYF
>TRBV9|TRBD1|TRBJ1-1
CASSRQGTNTEAFF
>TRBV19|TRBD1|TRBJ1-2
CASTSTGNYGYTF
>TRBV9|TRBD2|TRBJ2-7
CASSPRELAGYEQYF
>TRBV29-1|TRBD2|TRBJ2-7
CSVEDREAGINEQYF
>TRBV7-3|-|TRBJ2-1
CASSSQGSWDEQFF
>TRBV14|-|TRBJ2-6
CASSQGSGANVLTF
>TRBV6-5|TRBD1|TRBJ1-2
CASSSGQGSGYTF
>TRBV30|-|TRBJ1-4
CAWSVGEEKLFF
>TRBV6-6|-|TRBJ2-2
CASSPIGLSKSLELFF
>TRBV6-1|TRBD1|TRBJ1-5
CASSDGQGFSNQPQHF
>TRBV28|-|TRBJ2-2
CASSRKVGGWTGELFF
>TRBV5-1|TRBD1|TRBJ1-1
CASRRGQGGNTEAFF
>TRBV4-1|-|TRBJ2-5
CASSQVVGSSTQYF
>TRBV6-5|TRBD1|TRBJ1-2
CASSYSDRTGYTF
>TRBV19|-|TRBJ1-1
CASSAGLNTEAFF
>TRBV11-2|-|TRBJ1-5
CASSLDRGNQPQHF
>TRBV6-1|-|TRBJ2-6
CATLPLGANVLTF